This T cell receptor (beta chain) was sequenced during a study of cytomegalovirus exposure and HLA in healthy donors (dated 2017 in TCRdb). Describing the broader study: According to a later analysis, one platform produced both the 100 to 150 validation repertoires and the roughly 650 repertoires of the first cohort. A separate validation cohort of roughly 120 different subjects was used in addition to the roughly 640-subject first cohort. The study aimed to test whether signatures of past pathogen exposure could be identified by cataloging public T cell receptors. The study combined high-throughput TCR immunosequencing, statistical association of individual TCRs with disease status, and machine learning to predict cytomegalovirus infection status.

The donors were included in the validation cohort of 120 subjects, a group kept apart from the approximately 700-subject first cohort. Overall study results and their limits: Most TCR sequences were observed very rarely across donors, whereas some public TCRs were present in many individuals. A few of the identified cytomegalovirus-associated TCR beta chains were confirmed in vitro to be specific for cytomegalovirus antigens. According to the authors, the approach could potentially be generalized to other disease states and immunological phenotypes. Cytomegalovirus status was reported to be diagnosed by the classifier with high specificity and sensitivity in both the original and validation cohorts. The study listed over 150 TCR beta chains as associated with cytomegalovirus. All 120 or so repertoires were used to score co-occurrence in the validation cohort in a later analysis, because that analysis had no HLA typing for the cohort. In a later analysis, TCRs clustered in the first cohort were found to also tend to co-occur in the 110 or so validation repertoires, with 85% to 95% of cluster scores above 0.

Receptor amplification or capture employed the immunoSEQ multiplex PCR assay. Concerning the study's data processing: A statistical classification framework was developed to diagnose cytomegalovirus status using the catalog of TCR beta chain sequences. TCRdb took over this immuneACCESS table, retaining in-frame rearrangements with V and J assigned. Such tables are incomplete; in checked studies, under half of the missing clones stem from an unresolved V gene, and the remainder is unexplained. V and J calls and clone size are given by that table; D and trimming were obtained from the DNA. The sample table shows fewer than 250,000 clones, and 80% to 90% are seen once. About 3% of the sample comes from the top ten. Of note for this clone: Its binding antigen is unknown. No base quality values were provided; no much bigger clone lies one nucleotide off.

The germline V gene provides CDR1 MNHEY and CDR2 SVGAGI. From cysteine to phenylalanine, the CDR3 is 15 amino acids long. Only the CDR3 portion is preserved as DNA: 45 bases, with reading frame beginning at the first base. Unmatched junction bases come to 11, with V trimmed by 7 bases and J by 5 bases. Sequencing input: PBMCs. The chain was built from TRBV6-5 and TRBJ2-1; TRBD1 agrees with 7 junctional bases. The origin of this receptor is a man in his late teens or twenties in good health and CMV-seronegative. The DNA is TGTGCCAGCACACAAGCCCCCGGGACAGACAATGAGCAGTTCTTC. It translates to CASTQAPGTDNEQFF.